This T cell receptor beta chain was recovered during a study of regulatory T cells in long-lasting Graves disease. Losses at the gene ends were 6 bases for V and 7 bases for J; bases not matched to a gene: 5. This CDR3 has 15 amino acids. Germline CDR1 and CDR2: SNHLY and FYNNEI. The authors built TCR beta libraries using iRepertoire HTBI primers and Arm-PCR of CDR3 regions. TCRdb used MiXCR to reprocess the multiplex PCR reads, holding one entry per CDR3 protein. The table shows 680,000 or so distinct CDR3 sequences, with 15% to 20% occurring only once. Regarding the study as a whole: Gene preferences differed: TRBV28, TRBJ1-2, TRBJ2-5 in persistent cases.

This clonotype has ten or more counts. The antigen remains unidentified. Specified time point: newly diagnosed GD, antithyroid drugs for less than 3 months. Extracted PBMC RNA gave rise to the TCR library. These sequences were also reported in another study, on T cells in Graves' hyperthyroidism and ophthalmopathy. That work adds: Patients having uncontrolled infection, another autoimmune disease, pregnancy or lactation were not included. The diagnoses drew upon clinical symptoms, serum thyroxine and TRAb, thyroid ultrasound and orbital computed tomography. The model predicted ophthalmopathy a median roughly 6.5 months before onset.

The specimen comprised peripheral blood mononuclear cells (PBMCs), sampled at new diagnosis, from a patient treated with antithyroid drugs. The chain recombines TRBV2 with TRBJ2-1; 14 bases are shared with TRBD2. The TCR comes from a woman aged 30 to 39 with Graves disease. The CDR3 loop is CASRRLAGGRNEQFF. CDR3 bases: TGTGCCAGCAGAAGACTAGCGGGAGGGCGGAATGAGCAGTTCTTC.